This TCR beta chain is drawn from a study of T cell repertoires in cytomegalovirus infection. The overall study: Matching HLA type, along with CMV infection, was indicated by public TCR beta signatures.

There are many counts of this clonotype. Its antigen remains unidentified. TCRdb itself ran the reads through MiXCR, one entry per CDR3 protein. The sample shows fewer than 70,000 distinct CDR3 sequences, more than 25% of them seen only once. There are 15 residues in the CDR3. The germline gives CDR1 SGHVS, CDR2 FQNEAQ. After removal of 2 bases from V and 7 bases from J, the junction contained 6 bases not matched to a gene. The rearrangement uses TRBV7-8 and TRBJ2-1; 9 positions agree with TRBD2. Here the sequenced sample was CD8+ T cells from cultured PBMCs, taken from culture after CMV antigen stimulation. The receptor was derived from a human donor in good health (CMV status not recorded). Some clones in this sample may be carry-over from other donors' samples. CDR3 residues: CASSLKAGGWNEQFF. The CDR3 region has the DNA TGTGCCAGCAGCTTAAAAGCGGGAGGATGGAATGAGCAGTTCTTC.